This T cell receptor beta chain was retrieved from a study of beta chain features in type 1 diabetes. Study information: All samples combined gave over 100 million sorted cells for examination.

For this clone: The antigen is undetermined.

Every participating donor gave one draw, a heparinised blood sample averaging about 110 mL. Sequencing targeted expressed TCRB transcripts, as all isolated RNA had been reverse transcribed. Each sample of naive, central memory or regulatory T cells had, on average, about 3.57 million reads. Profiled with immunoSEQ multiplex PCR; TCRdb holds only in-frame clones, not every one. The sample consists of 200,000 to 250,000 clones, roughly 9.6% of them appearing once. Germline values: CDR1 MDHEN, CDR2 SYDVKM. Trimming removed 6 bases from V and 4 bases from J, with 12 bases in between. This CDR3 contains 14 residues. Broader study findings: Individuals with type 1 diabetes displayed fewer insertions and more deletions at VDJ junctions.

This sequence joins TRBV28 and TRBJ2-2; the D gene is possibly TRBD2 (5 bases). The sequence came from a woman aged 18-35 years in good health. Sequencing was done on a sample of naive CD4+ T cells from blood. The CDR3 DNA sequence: TGTGCCAGCAGGCTAGACTACGGCACCGGGGAGCTGTTTTTT. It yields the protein CASRLDYGTGELFF.